Listed here are 17 T cell receptor beta chains from one sample, sequenced in a study of blood T cell repertoires in COVID-19. Libraries were prepared by immunoSEQ multiplex PCR; TCRdb keeps only in-frame clonotypes and omits some of them. The data hold about 310,000 clones, with roughly 87% observed a single time. The sample was PBMCs or T cells enriched from blood (not recorded which). The receptors derive from a woman in her late teens or twenties who had recovered from COVID-19.

The chain combines TRBV20-1 with TRBJ2-1, with 15 bases lining up with TRBD2. The CDR3 length is 18 residues. In germline, CDR1 is DFQATT, CDR2 SNEGSKA (reference sequence). V was clipped by 3 bases and J by 2 bases; unmatched bases: 8. CDR3: CSASFGTSGRYPYNEQFF. Written as DNA, the CDR3 is TGCAGTGCTAGTTTCGGGACTAGCGGGAGGTACCCCTACAATGAGCAGTTCTTC.

This clone was picked up a small number of times. J is TRBJ2-3 and V is TRBV10-3; D may be TRBD2 (5 bases). The CDR3 extends over 12 amino acids. V lost 4 bases to trimming and J lost 9 bases, with 11 bases between them. Germline V CDR1 and CDR2: ENHRY, SYGVKD. The CDR3 nucleotides are TGTGCCATCAGTGTAGGGAGTGGCACGCAGTATTTT. Translating it yields CAISVGSGTQYF.

The CDR3 bases are TGTGCCAGCAGTTACTCGGGGCGCAATTCACCCCTCCACTTT. Amino acids: CASSYSGRNSPLHF. This chain connects TRBV6-5 to TRBJ1-6; D perhaps matches TRBD1 (5 bases). This CDR3 region has 14 residues. Trimming stripped 0 bases from V and 7 bases from J, with 7 bases between. Looked up from germline, CDR1 is MNHEY and CDR2 is SVGAGI.

This chain uses TRBV7-3 with TRBJ1-1; 7 bases line up with TRBD1. With 6 bases clipped from V and 3 bases from J, the junction kept 7 bases outside the gene matches. The V gene's germline CDR1 is SGHTA and CDR2 FQGTGA. CDR3 size: 14 residues. CDR3 nucleotides: TGTGCCAGCAGGACGACAGGGACCGACACTGAAGCTTTCTTT. It specifies CASRTTGTDTEAFF. Supplemented by reference TRBV7-3 and TRBJ1-1, the full variable domain reads GAGVSQTPSNKVTEKGKYVELRCDPISGHTALYWYRQSLGQGPEFLIYFQGTGAADDSGLPNDRFFAVRPEGSVSTLKIQRTERGDSAVYLCASRTTGTDTEAFFGQGTRLTVV.

This clone was seen a handful of times. This rearrangement joins TRBV28 to TRBJ1-2; 8 nucleotides match TRBD1. Losses at the gene ends were 6 bases for V and 8 bases for J; bases not matched to a gene: 11. Germline assignment: CDR1 MDHEN and CDR2 SYDVKM. CDR3 size: 14 residues. CDR3 bases: TGTGCCAGCAGGCTAGGGGCCGGGACAGGAGGCTACACCTTC. Translation gives CASRLGAGTGGYTF.

Concerning this clone: Other DNA sequences from this sample encode an identical CDR3 as well. This chain connects TRBV6-2 or TRBV6-3 to TRBJ2-7; 7 bases fit TRBD2. From germline, CDR1 is MNHEY and CDR2 SVGEGT. Trimming removed 2 bases from V and 4 bases from J; junction bases left unmatched: 5. The CDR3 covers 14 residues. The CDR3 protein is CASSYSQGGYEQYF. The CDR3 nucleotides are TGTGCCAGCAGTTACAGTCAGGGAGGGTACGAGCAGTACTTC.

This chain connects TRBV7-2 to TRBJ2-3, with TRBD1 matching 7 bases. The CDR3 totals 16 residues. V gave up 1 base and J gave up 0 bases; unmatched junction bases: 4. Germline values: CDR1 SGHTA, CDR2 FQGNSA. Here the CDR3 DNA reads TGTGCCAGCAGCTTAGTTGGGACAGCCAGCACAGATACGCAGTATTTT. Translation gives CASSLVGTASTDTQYF.

The chain links TRBV10-3 to TRBJ1-1; unclear D gene. The CDR3 is made up of 13 amino acids. Germline assignment: CDR1 ENHRY and CDR2 SYGVKD. V lost 6 bases and J lost 10, with 18 bases in between. This CDR3 reads CAIRISLDFGAFF. The CDR3 DNA follows: TGTGCCATCAGGATAAGTTTAGATTTTGGAGCTTTCTTT.

The V and J genes are TRBV7-9 and TRBJ2-2; the match to TRBD2 covers 8 bases. The CDR3 runs 16 residues. Germline assignment: CDR1 SEHNR and CDR2 FQNEAQ (reference sequence). With 5 bases clipped from V and 2 bases from J, the junction kept 7 bases outside the gene matches. The CDR3 DNA reads as TGTGCCAGCAGCCGAGGGACTAGTGGTAACACCGGGGAGCTGTTTTTT. It is translated as CASSRGTSGNTGELFF.

V is TRBV5-1 and J is TRBJ2-7; 8 bases are a match to TRBD1. Germline V gene data show CDR1 as SGHRS and CDR2 as YFSETQ. The CDR3 covers 16 residues. With 4 bases clipped from V and 4 bases from J, the junction kept 13 bases outside the gene matches. Here the CDR3 reads CASSRGQEDAVYEQYF. The CDR3 bases are TGCGCCAGCAGCAGGGGACAGGAGGACGCGGTATACGAGCAGTACTTC.

The chain is built from TRBV5-1 and TRBJ2-1; 7 bases agree with TRBD1. Germline V CDR1 and CDR2: SGHRS, YFSETQ. The V gene end was trimmed by 0 bases and the J gene end by 7 bases; junction bases not matched to a gene: 4. This CDR3 has 14 residues. CDR3 DNA: TGCGCCAGCAGCTTGGGAGGGGGCAGGAATGAGCAGTTCTTC. It is translated as CASSLGGGRNEQFF.

J is TRBJ1-2 and V is TRBV7-9; D unclear. Trimming took 0 bases from V and 5 from J, leaving 7 bases between them. The CDR3 has 13 amino acids. Germline loops: CDR1 SEHNR, CDR2 FQNEAQ (reference sequence). CDR3 coding DNA: TGTGCCAGCAGCTTAGCGGGGAGATATGGCTACACCTTC. Its translation: CASSLAGRYGYTF.

J is TRBJ1-5 and V is TRBV28; no clear D. Germline V CDR1 and CDR2: MDHEN, SYDVKM. The CDR3 extends over 16 amino acids. The V and J ends lost 2 bases and 0 bases respectively, with 11 bases between them. Here the CDR3 DNA reads TGTGCCAGCAGTTTAAAGGCAGGTTATAGCAATCAGCCCCAGCATTTT. Protein: CASSLKAGYSNQPQHF.

The rearrangement uses TRBV5-1 and TRBJ1-1; TRBD1 agrees at 8 bases. V trimming: 0 bases; J trimming: 1 base; junction bases outside the gene matches: 8. The CDR3 length is 17 residues. CDR1 and CDR2 (germline): SGHRS, YFSETQ. The CDR3 DNA reads TGCGCCAGCAGCTTGGCCTTCGGACAGGGCCAGAACACTGAAGCTTTCTTT. Translation gives CASSLAFGQGQNTEAFF. The variable domain in full, completed from reference TRBV5-1 and TRBJ1-1, reads KAGVTQTPRYLIKTRGQQVTLSCSPISGHRSVSWYQQTPGQGLQFLFEYFSETQRNKGNFPGRFSGRQFSNSRSEMNVSTLELGDSALYLCASSLAFGQGQNTEAFFGQGTRLTVV.

The chain is built from TRBV21-1 and TRBJ2-1; no DNA check was done on the table's D call, TRBD1. TRBV21-1 corresponds to a pseudogene. The CDR3 has 15 amino acids. The CDR3 spells CASSTHRVPYNEQFF. The CDR3 coding sequence is TGTGCCAGCAGCACCCACAGGGTCCCCTACAATGAGCAGTTCTTC.

This clone has more than one count but fewer than ten. This chain links TRBV7-2 with TRBJ2-1; a possible D gene is TRBD2 (5 bases). The CDR3 runs to 17 residues. The V gene's germline CDR1 is SGHTA and CDR2 FQGNSA. V was shortened by 5 bases and J by 7 bases, with 24 bases between the two germline ends. CDR3 sequence reads: CASSPSRSGRSENEQFF. The CDR3 nucleotides are TGTGCCAGCAGCCCCAGCCGAAGTGGGAGAAGTGAGAATGAGCAGTTCTTC.

This clone has more than one count but fewer than ten. This chain links TRBV28 with TRBJ1-2, with D possibly matching TRBD1 (5 bases). There are 12 residues in the CDR3. V lost 3 bases, J lost 9 bases, and 11 bases lay in between. CDR1 and CDR2 from the germline V gene are MDHEN and SYDVKM. CDR3: CASSFRAGRYTF. CDR3 nucleotide sequence: TGTGCCAGCAGTTTCAGGGCAGGACGCTACACCTTC.